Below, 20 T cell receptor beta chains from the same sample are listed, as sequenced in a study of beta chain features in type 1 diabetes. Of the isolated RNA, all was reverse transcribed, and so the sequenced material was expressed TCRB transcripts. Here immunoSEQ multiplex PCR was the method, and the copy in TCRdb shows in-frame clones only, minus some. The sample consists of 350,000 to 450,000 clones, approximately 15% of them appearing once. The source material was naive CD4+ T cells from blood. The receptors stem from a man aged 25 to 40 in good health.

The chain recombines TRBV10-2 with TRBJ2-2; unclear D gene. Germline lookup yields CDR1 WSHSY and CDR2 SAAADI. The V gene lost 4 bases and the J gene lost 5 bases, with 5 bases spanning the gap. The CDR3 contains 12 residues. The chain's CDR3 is CASSVGTGELFF. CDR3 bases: TGCGCCAGCAGTGTCGGTACCGGGGAGCTGTTTTTT.

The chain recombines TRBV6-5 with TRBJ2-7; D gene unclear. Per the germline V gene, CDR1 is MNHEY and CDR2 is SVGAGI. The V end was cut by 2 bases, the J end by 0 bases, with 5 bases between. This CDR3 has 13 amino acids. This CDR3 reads CASSYTSSYEQYV. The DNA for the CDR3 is TGTGCCAGCAGTTACACGAGCTCCTACGAGCAGTACGTC.

The CDR3: CASSESYGYTF. CDR3 DNA sequence: TGTGCCAGCAGTGAATCCTATGGCTACACCTTC. The chain joins TRBV25-1 to TRBJ1-2; D ambiguous. Per the germline V gene, CDR1 is MGHDK and CDR2 is SYGVNS. Trimming took off 1 base at V and 4 bases at J, with 1 base between the two ends. The CDR3 covers 11 residues.

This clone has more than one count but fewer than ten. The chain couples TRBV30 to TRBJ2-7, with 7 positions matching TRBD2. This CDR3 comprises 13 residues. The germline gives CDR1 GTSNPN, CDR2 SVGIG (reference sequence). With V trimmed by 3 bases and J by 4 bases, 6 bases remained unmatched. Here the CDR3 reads CAWSAGLVYEQYV. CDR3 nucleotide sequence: TGTGCCTGGAGCGCCGGACTAGTATACGAGCAGTACGTC.

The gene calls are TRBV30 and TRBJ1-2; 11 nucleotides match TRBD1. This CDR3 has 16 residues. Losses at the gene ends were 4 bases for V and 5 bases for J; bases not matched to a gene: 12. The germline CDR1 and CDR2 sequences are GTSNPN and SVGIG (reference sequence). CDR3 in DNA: TGTGCCTGGAAGGGGACAGGGGGGAATCTCGTGTATGGCTACACCTTC. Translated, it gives CAWKGTGGNLVYGYTF.

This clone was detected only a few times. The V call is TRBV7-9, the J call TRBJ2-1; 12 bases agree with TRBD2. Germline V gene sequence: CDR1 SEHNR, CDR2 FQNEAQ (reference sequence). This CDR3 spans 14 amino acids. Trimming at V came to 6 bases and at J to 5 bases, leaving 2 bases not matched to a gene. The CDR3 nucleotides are TGTGCCAGCAGACCTAGCGGGAGGGACAATGAGCAGTTCTTC. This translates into CASRPSGRDNEQFF.

Written as DNA, the CDR3 is TGTGCCTGGAGTGTCTCCGCCTCGAACACTGAAGCTTTCTTT. Its protein is CAWSVSASNTEAFF. This rearrangement joins TRBV30 to TRBJ1-1, with D unclear. With 0 bases removed from V and 1 base from J, the gap between germline ends came to 9 bases. Looked up from germline, CDR1 is GTSNPN and CDR2 is SVGIG (reference sequence). The CDR3 consists of 14 residues.

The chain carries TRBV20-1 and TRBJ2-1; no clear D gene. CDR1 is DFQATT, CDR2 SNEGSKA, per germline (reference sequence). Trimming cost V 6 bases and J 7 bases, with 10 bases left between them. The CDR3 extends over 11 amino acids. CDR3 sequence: CSAWGGNEQFF. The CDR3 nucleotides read TGCAGTGCCTGGGGTGGGAATGAGCAGTTCTTC.

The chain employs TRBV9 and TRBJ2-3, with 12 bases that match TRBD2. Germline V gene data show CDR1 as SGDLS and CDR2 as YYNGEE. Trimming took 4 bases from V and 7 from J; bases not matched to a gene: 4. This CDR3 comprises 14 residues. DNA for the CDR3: TGTGCCAGCAGCTCTAGCGGGGGGGCCAATACGCAGTATTTT. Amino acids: CASSSSGGANTQYF.

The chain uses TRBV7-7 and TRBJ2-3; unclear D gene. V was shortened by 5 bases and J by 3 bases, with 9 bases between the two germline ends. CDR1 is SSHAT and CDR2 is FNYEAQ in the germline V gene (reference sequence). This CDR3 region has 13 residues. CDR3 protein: CASSIDMTDTQYF. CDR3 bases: TGTGCCAGCAGCATCGACATGACAGATACGCAGTATTTT.

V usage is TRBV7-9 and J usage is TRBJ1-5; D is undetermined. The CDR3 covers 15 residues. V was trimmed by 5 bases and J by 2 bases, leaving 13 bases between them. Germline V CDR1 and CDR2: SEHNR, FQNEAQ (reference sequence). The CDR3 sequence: CASSPGRAGNQPQHF. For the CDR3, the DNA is TGTGCCAGCAGCCCTGGACGAGCCGGCAATCAGCCCCAGCATTTT.

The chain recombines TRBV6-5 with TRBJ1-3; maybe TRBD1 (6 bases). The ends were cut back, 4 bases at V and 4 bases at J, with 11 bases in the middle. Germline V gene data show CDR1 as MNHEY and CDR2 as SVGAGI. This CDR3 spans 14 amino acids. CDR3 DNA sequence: TGTGCCAGCAGTTCCACAGGGCGGGGAAACACCATATATTTT. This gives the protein CASSSTGRGNTIYF.

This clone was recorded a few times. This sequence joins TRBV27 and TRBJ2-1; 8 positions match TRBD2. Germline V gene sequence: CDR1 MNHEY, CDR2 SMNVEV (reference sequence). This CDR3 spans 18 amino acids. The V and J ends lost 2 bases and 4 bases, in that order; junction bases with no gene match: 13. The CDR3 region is CASSLRPSAGGRYNEQFF. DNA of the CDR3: TGTGCCAGCAGTTTAAGGCCTTCGGCGGGAGGACGGTACAATGAGCAGTTCTTC.

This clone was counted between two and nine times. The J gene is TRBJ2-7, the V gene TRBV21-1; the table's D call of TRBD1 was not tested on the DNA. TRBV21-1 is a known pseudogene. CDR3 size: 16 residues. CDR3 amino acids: CASSKKRFRGTYEQYV. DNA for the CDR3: TGTGCCAGCAGCAAGAAAAGGTTTAGGGGGACCTACGAGCAGTACGTC.

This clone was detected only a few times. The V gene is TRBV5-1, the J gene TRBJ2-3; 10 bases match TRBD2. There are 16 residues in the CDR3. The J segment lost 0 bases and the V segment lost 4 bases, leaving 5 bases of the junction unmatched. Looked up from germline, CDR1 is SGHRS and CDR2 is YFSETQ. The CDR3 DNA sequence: TGCGCCAGCAGCGGCCCGACTAGCGGGAGCACAGATACGCAGTATTTT. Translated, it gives CASSGPTSGSTDTQYF.

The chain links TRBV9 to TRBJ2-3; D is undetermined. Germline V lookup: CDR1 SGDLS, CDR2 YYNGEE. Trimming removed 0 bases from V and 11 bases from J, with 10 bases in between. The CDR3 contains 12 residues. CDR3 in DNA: TGTGCCAGCAGCGTAGGGTGGAGTAAGCAGTATTTT. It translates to CASSVGWSKQYF.

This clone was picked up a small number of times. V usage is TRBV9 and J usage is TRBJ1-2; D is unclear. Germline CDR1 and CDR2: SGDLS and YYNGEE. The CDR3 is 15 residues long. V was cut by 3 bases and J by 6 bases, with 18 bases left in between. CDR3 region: CASSAKDDWWDGYTF. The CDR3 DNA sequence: TGTGCCAGCAGCGCTAAAGATGACTGGTGGGATGGCTACACCTTC.

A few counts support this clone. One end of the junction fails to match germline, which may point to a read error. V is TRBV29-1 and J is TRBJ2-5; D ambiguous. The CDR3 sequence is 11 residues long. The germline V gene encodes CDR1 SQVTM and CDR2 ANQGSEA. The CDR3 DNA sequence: TGCAGCGTTGAAGATAAGGACCCGCACCACTTC. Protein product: CSVEDKDPHHF.

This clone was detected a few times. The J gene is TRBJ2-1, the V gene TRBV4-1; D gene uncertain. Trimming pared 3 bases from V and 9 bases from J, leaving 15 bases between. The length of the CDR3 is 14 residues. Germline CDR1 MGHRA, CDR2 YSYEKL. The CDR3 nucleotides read TGCGCCAGCAGCCACGAGTTATTCGGAACTGAGCAGTTCTTC. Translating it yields CASSHELFGTEQFF.

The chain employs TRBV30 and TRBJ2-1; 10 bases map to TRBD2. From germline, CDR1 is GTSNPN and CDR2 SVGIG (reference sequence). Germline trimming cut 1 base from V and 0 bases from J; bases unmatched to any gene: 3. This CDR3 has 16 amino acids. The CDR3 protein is CAWSGASGSSYNEQFF. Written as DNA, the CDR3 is TGTGCCTGGAGTGGGGCTAGCGGGAGCTCCTACAATGAGCAGTTCTTC.